This T cell receptor beta chain was documented in a study of T cell responses to AZD1222 COVID-19 vaccine. General observations from the study: Of spike-specific TCRs, nearly half reportedly target regions left unmutated in variants. Vaccination with two AZD1222 doses was followed by a rise in Spike-specific TCR breadth and depth. Repertoire sampling happened only post peak T cell response. CD4 TCRs covered the whole spike, strongest at regions 160-218 and 743-854.

Assay used: immunoSEQ multiplex PCR; TCRdb lists only in-frame clones, some missing. Of around 100,000 clones in the sample, about nine tenths were seen once. A note on this clone: Its antigen is unknown.

The CDR3 runs to 13 residues. Trimming took off 2 bases at V and 2 bases at J, with 6 bases between the two ends. Per germline, CDR1 MNHEY and CDR2 SMNVEV (reference sequence). Here the sequenced sample was peripheral blood, taken 28 days after the second dose of the MenACWY control vaccine. The sequence came from an adult who received the MenACWY meningococcal vaccine as a control. The chain joins TRBV27 to TRBJ1-1; D gene uncertain. As DNA, the CDR3 is TGTGCCAGCAGTTTAGAACAAAACACTGAAGCTTTCTTT. Amino acid sequence: CASSLEQNTEAFF.